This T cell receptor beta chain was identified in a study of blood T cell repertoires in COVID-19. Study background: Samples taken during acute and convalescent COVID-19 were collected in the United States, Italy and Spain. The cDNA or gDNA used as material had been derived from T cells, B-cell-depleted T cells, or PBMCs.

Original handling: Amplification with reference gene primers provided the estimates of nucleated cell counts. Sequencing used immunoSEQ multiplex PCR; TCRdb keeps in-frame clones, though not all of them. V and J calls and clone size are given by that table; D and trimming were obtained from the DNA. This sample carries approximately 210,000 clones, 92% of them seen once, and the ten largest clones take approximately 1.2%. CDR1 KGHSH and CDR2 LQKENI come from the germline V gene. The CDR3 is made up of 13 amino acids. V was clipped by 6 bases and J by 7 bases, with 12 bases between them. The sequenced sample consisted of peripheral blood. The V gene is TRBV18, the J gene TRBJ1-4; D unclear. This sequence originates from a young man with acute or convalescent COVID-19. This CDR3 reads CASSRGVVEKLFF. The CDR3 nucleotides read TGTGCCAGCTCGCGCGGGGTCGTTGAAAAACTGTTTTTT. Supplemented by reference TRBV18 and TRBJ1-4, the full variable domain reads NAGVMQNPRHLVRRRGQEARLRCSPMKGHSHVYWYRQLPEEGLKFMVYLQKENIIDESGMPKERFSAEFPKEGPSILRIQQVVRGDSAAYFCASSRGVVEKLFFGSGTQLSVL.